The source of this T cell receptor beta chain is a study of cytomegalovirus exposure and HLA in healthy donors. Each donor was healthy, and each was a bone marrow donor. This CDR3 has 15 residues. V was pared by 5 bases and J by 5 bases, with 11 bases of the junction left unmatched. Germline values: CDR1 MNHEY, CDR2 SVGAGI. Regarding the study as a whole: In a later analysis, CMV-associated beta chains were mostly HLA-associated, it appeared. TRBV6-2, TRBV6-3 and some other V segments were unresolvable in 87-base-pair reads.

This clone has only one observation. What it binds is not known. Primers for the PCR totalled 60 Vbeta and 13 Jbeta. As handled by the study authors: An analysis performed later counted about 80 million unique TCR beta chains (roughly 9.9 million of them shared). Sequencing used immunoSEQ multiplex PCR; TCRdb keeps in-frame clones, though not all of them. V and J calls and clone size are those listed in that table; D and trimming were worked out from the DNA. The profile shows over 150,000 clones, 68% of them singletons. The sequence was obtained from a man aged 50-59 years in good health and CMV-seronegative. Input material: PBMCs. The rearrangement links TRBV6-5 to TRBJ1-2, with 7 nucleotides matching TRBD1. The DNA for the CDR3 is TGTGCCAGCAGTCCCCGACAGGGAAGAGGGTATGGCTACACCTTC. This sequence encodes CASSPRQGRGYGYTF.